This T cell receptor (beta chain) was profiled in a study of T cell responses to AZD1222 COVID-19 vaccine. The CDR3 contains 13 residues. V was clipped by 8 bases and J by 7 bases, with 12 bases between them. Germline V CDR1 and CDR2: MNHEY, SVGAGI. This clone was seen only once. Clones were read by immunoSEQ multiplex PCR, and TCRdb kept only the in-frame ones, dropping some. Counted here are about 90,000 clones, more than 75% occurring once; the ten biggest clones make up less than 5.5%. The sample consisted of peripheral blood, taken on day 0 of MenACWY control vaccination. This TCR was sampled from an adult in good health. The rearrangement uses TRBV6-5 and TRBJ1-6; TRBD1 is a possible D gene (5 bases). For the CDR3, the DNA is TGTGCCAGCGCGGGCAGGGTCAATTCACCCCTCCACTTT. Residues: CASAGRVNSPLHF.